This T cell receptor (beta chain) was retrieved from a study of identical twins' blood T cells. This CDR3 is built from 13 residues. With 2 bases removed from V and 6 bases from J, the gap between germline ends came to 10 bases. Germline V gives CDR1 MNHNY, CDR2 SVGAGI (reference sequence). TCRdb analysed the 5' RACE reads with MiXCR anew, one entry per CDR3 protein. The data hold around 380,000 distinct CDR3 sequences, with under 30% observed a single time. The gene calls are TRBV6-6 and TRBJ1-2; D is undetermined. The TCR comes from a woman aged 18-55 years in good health. Source material: PBMCs. In nucleotides, the CDR3 is TGTGCCAGCAGTTACGCCAGCGTAGATGGCTACACCTTC. It is translated as CASSYASVDGYTF.